Shown below are 27 T cell receptor beta chains from a single sample sequenced in a study of T cells expressing NK-cell markers. TCRdb reprocessed the 5' RACE reads, with one entry per CDR3 protein and no DNA. The sample totals around 550,000 distinct CDR3 sequences. Sequencing was carried out using blood T cells: a sorted CD56 or NKG2C T cell subset, CD4+ or CD8+ T cells, or bulk PBMC T cells (not recorded which). The receptor source for this set is a young man in good health.

CDR3 amino acids: CASSSPGQGRFAKNIQYF. V gene TRBV11-2 combines with J gene TRBJ2-4; lacking DNA, the TRBD1 call made by TCRdb goes unchecked. The V gene's germline CDR1 is SGHAT and CDR2 FQNNGV. CDR3 length: 18 amino acids.

The chain joins TRBV6-5 to TRBJ2-1; TCRdb proposes TRBD1, but this gene call is untestable without DNA. The germline CDR1 and CDR2 sequences are MNHEY and SVGAGI. CDR3 length: 11 amino acids. The CDR3 is CASSDSVEQFF.

This sequence joins TRBV30 and TRBJ2-1; the D call of TRBD2 rests on TCRdb alone, since no DNA is present to check it. Per germline, CDR1 GTSNPN and CDR2 SVGIG (reference sequence). This CDR3 contains 13 residues. The CDR3 sequence is CAWSPAGVREQFF.

The chain joins TRBV20-1 to TRBJ2-3; TCRdb reports TRBD2, a call that lacks DNA to check it against. Germline assignment: CDR1 DFQATT and CDR2 SNEGSKA (reference sequence). The CDR3 is made up of 13 amino acids. The CDR3 reads CSAGYPLDHTQYF.

V is TRBV12-3 or TRBV12-4 and J is TRBJ2-5; TCRdb designates TRBD1, a call that cannot be tested without DNA. This CDR3 comprises 14 residues. The CDR3 spells CASSLLQAPETQYF.

The chain uses TRBV4-3 and TRBJ2-1; the TCRdb D gene call, TRBD2, has no DNA to confirm it. The CDR3 sequence is 14 residues long. Germline assignment: CDR1 LGHNA and CDR2 YSLEER. The CDR3 loop is CASSQDLVTSSPFF.

This rearrangement joins TRBV5-1 to TRBJ2-3; no DNA is available, so the TRBD2 call from TCRdb remains unchecked. This CDR3 contains 14 residues. Germline CDR1 SGHRS, CDR2 YFSETQ. CDR3 in amino acids: CASSLAGREDTQYF.

The chain is built from TRBV12-5 and TRBJ2-3; the D call of TRBD1 rests on TCRdb alone, since no DNA is present to check it. Germline CDR1 is LGHNT and CDR2 is FRNRAP. The CDR3 is made up of 15 amino acids. The CDR3 sequence is CASGFSAGSTDTQYF. Together with reference TRBV12-5 and TRBJ2-3, the CDR3 gives the full variable domain: DARVTQTPRHKVTEMGQEVTMRCQPILGHNTVFWYRQTMMQGLELLAYFRNRAPLDDSGMPKDRFSAEMPDATLATLKIQPSEPRDSAVYFCASGFSAGSTDTQYFGPGTRLTVL.

The chain couples TRBV7-2 to TRBJ2-3; TCRdb returns TRBD2, unconfirmable since there is no DNA. The CDR3 sequence is 17 residues long. Germline CDR1 is SGHTA and CDR2 is FQGNSA. The CDR3 sequence is CASSSRIRSGRTDTQYF.

This sequence joins TRBV27 and TRBJ1-1; TCRdb gives TRBD1 as the D gene, but with no DNA this cannot be confirmed. Germline V gives CDR1 MNHEY, CDR2 SMNVEV (reference sequence). The CDR3 contains 13 residues. The CDR3 here is CASSSNRGTEAFF.

The chain is built from TRBV7-9 and TRBJ2-5. Germline assignment: CDR1 SEHNR and CDR2 FQNEAQ (reference sequence). The CDR3 covers 13 residues. Here the CDR3 reads CASRLGLEETQYF.

V and J are TRBV11-2 and TRBJ2-3; without DNA, the TCRdb call of TRBD2 cannot be checked. Per the germline V gene, CDR1 is SGHAT and CDR2 is FQNNGV. The CDR3 loop spans 17 amino acids. The CDR3: CASSTRTSGLITDTQYF. Supplemented by reference TRBV11-2 and TRBJ2-3, the full variable domain reads EAGVAQSPRYKIIEKRQSVAFWCNPISGHATLYWYQQILGQGPKLLIQFQNNGVVDDSQLPKDRFSAERLKGVDSTLKIQPAKLEDSAVYLCASSTRTSGLITDTQYFGPGTRLTVL.

The gene calls are TRBV12-3 or TRBV12-4 and TRBJ1-3; the D call from TCRdb, TRBD1, cannot be confirmed without DNA. The CDR3 runs 14 residues. CDR3 residues: CASSLRDKGNTIYF.

The chain recombines TRBV4-1 with TRBJ1-2. The CDR3 loop spans 13 amino acids. From germline, CDR1 is MGHRA and CDR2 YSYEKL. The CDR3 protein is CASSWGTAYGYTF.

This chain joins TRBV12-3 or TRBV12-4 and TRBJ2-3; without DNA, the TCRdb call of TRBD2 cannot be checked. The CDR3 consists of 17 residues. CDR3: CASSLVELAGAPDTQYF.

J is TRBJ1-1 and V is TRBV4-1. Looked up from germline, CDR1 is MGHRA and CDR2 is YSYEKL. This CDR3 comprises 14 residues. CDR3 loop: CASSSPTFFTEAFF.

The chain employs TRBV7-9 and TRBJ2-7. Germline V gene sequence: CDR1 SEHNR, CDR2 FQNEAQ (reference sequence). This CDR3 has 11 amino acids. This CDR3 reads CASSLGSAQYF.

The rearrangement links TRBV12-3 or TRBV12-4 to TRBJ1-3. The CDR3 sequence is 14 residues long. The CDR3: CASNSEGSGNTIYF.

CDR3 in amino acids: CASSEGTSGGYEQYF. The genes are TRBV7-2 and TRBJ2-7; without DNA, the TCRdb call of TRBD2 cannot be checked. The CDR3 runs 15 residues. The germline CDR1 and CDR2 sequences are SGHTA and FQGNSA.

The chain recombines TRBV29-1 with TRBJ1-1; TCRdb outputs TRBD1, but without DNA this stays unchecked. Germline V gene data show CDR1 as SQVTM and CDR2 as ANQGSEA. The CDR3 contains 12 residues. The CDR3 sequence: CSGTDLNTEAFF.

This chain links TRBV28 with TRBJ2-3; the D gene TCRdb calls, TRBD2, cannot be checked with no DNA. Germline V gives CDR1 MDHEN, CDR2 SYDVKM. The CDR3 sequence is 14 residues long. CDR3 sequence reads: CASSLSGPADTQYF.

V and J are TRBV20-1 and TRBJ2-5; TCRdb gives TRBD2 as the D gene, but with no DNA this cannot be confirmed. In germline, CDR1 is DFQATT, CDR2 SNEGSKA (reference sequence). The CDR3 is 14 amino acids. The chain's CDR3 is CSAVERLVGETQYF.

The chain combines TRBV20-1 with TRBJ2-1; TCRdb calls TRBD1, which cannot be checked without DNA. This CDR3 is built from 13 residues. Germline-derived CDR1 and CDR2 are DFQATT and SNEGSKA (reference sequence). CDR3 in amino acids: CSARTGGRNEQFF.

The chain couples TRBV6-2 or TRBV6-3 to TRBJ2-3; TCRdb designates TRBD1, a call that cannot be tested without DNA. Germline V lookup: CDR1 MNHEY, CDR2 SVGEGT. This CDR3 has 15 residues. The CDR3 sequence: CASTPDDRTTDTQYF.

The CDR3 reads CASSYTRGRDTGELFF. The chain couples TRBV5-1 to TRBJ2-2. Per the germline V gene, CDR1 is SGHRS and CDR2 is YFSETQ. This CDR3 spans 16 amino acids.

This rearrangement joins TRBV28 to TRBJ1-1. CDR3 size: 15 residues. Germline V gene data show CDR1 as MDHEN and CDR2 as SYDVKM. The chain's CDR3 is CASSLSLSANTEAFF.

The rearrangement uses TRBV7-9 and TRBJ1-5; the D call from TCRdb, TRBD1, cannot be confirmed without DNA. The CDR3 contains 16 residues. Germline CDR1 reads SEHNR; CDR2 reads FQNEAQ (reference sequence). The CDR3: CASSPLTGEGNQPQHF.